This TCR beta chain was captured by sequencing in a study of T cells after yellow fever vaccination. TCRdb reanalysed the 5' RACE reads using MiXCR and keeps one entry per CDR3 protein. The sample contains some 300,000 distinct CDR3 sequences, over 8.5% of which appear only once. The CDR3 loop spans 16 amino acids. Germline CDR1 reads MGHRA; CDR2 reads YSYEKL. With 0 bases removed from V and 5 bases from J, the gap between germline ends came to 17 bases. This material consisted of CD4+ T cells sorted from PBMCs, taken 45 days after the yellow fever booster vaccination. The chain uses TRBV4-1 and TRBJ2-7; D gene ambiguous. This clonotype was sampled from a man aged 18 to 29 who received the YFV17D yellow fever vaccine. CDR3 sequence (DNA): TGCGCCAGCAGCCAAGAAGTGGCGAATTTAGTCCACGAGCAGTACTTC. As protein: CASSQEVANLVHEQYF.